This TCR beta chain stems from a study of shared clonotypes between healthy human individuals. This CDR3 is 14 amino acids long. Trimming pared 2 bases from V and 0 bases from J, leaving 6 bases between. Germline V gene sequence: CDR1 KGHSH, CDR2 LQKENI. Sorted-subset replicate PCRs used about 0.2 ug DNA, 30,000 or so T cell genomes. TCRdb's table, derived via immunoSEQ multiplex PCR, lists solely in-frame clones and lacks some. The sample carries about 2.5 million clones, around 90% recorded once. Source material: naive CD4+ T cells from PBMCs. Subset meaning: CD45RA+ positively selected. This rearrangement joins TRBV18 to TRBJ2-3; D not certain. The sequence derives from a man between 18 and 29 years old in good health. Some clones in this sample may be carry-over from other donors' samples. The CDR3 DNA reads as TGTGCCAGCTCACCAAGTGCCAGCACAGATACGCAGTATTTT. Its translation is CASSPSASTDTQYF.